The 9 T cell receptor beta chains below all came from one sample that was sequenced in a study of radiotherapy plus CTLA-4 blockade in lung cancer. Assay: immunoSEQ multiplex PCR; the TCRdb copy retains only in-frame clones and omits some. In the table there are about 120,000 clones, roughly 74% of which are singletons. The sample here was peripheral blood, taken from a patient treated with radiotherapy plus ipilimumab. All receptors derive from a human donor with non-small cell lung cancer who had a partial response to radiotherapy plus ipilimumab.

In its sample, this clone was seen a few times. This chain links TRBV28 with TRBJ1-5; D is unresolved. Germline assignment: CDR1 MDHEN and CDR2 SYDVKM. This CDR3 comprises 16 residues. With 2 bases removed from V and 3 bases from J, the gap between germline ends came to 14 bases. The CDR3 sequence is CASSLMSSVPNQPQHF. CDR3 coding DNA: TGTGCCAGCAGTTTAATGTCCAGCGTTCCCAATCAGCCCCAGCATTTT.

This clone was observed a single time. DNA of the CDR3: TGTGCCAGCAGAGGGGCGAGCTCTGGAAACACCATATATTTT. It translates to CASRGASSGNTIYF. V gene TRBV11-2 combines with J gene TRBJ1-3, with a tentative D call TRBD1 (5 bases). Deletions cut 6 bases from V and 0 bases from J, with 9 bases between. The CDR3 is made up of 14 amino acids. Per germline, CDR1 SGHAT and CDR2 FQNNGV.

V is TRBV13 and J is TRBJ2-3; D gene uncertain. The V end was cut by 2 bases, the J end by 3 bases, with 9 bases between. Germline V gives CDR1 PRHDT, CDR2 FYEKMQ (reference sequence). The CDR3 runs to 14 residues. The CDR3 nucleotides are TGTGCCAGCAGCTTATATTACAGAACAGATACGCAGTATTTT. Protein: CASSLYYRTDTQYF.

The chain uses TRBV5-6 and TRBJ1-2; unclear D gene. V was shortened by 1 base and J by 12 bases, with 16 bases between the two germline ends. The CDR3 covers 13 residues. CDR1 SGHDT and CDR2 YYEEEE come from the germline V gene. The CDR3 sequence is CASSLQHSLLHTF. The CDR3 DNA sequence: TGTGCCAGCAGCTTGCAGCACAGCCTCCTGCACACCTTC. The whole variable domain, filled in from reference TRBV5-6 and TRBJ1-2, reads DAGVTQSPTHLIKTRGQQVTLRCSPKSGHDTVSWYQQALGQGPQFIFQYYEEEERQRGNFPDRFSGHQFPNYSSELNVNALLLGDSALYLCASSLQHSLLHTFGSGTRLTVV.

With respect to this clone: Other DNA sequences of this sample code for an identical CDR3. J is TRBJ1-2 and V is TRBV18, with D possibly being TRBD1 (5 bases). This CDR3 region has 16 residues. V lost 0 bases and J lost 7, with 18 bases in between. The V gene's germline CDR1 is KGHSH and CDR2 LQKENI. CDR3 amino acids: CASSPPTGGTGGGYTF. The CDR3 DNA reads TGTGCCAGCTCACCACCAACCGGTGGGACGGGGGGTGGCTACACCTTC.

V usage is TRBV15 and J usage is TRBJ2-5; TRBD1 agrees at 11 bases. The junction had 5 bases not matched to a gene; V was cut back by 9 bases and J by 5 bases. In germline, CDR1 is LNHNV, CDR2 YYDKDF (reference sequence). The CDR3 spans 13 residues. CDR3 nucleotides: TGTGCCACTGGGGACAGGGGGAGGGAGACCCAGTACTTC. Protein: CATGDRGRETQYF.

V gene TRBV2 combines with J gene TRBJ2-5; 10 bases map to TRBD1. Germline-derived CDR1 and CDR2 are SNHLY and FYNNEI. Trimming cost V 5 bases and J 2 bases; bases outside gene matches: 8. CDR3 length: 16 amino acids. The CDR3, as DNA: TGTGCCAGCAGTAAACTCCGGGACAGGGGTCAAGAGACCCAGTACTTC. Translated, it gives CASSKLRDRGQETQYF. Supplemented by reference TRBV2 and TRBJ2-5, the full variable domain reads EPEVTQTPSHQVTQMGQEVILRCVPISNHLYFYWYRQILGQKVEFLVSFYNNEISEKSEIFDDQFSVERPDGSNFTLKIRSTKLEDSAMYFCASSKLRDRGQETQYFGPGTRLLVL.

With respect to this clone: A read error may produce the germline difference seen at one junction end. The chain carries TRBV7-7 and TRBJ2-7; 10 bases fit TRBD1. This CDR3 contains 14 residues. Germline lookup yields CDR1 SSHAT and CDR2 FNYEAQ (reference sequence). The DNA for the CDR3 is TGTGCTAGCAGCTTAGGGACAGGGGATCCCGAGCAGTACTTC. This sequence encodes CASSLGTGDPEQYF.

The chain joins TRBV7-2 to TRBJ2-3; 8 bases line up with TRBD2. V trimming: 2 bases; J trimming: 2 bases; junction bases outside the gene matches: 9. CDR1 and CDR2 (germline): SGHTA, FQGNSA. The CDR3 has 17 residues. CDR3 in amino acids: CASSLFFLSGTTDTQYF. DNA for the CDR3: TGTGCCAGCAGCTTATTTTTCCTTAGCGGGACCACAGATACGCAGTATTTT.